One T cell receptor beta chain is described in this entry. Its specificity is not known. Trimming removed 5 bases at V and 0 bases at J, with 11 bases between. Germline values: CDR1 SGHVS, CDR2 FNYEAQ. CDR3 size: 14 residues. The source of the sample is a study of early T cells in non-severe SARS-CoV-2 infection. On the study more broadly: Chains were unpaired, as sequencing was done on bulk RNA from unsorted whole blood.

Researchers tagged individual cDNA molecules with unique molecular identifiers. From the 5' RACE reads, TCRdb called clonotypes with MiXCR, one entry per CDR3 protein. The sample carries 55,000 to 75,000 distinct CDR3 sequences, approximately 7.7% recorded once. The study, taken as a whole, reports: VDJdb-based annotation leaned toward anti-spike CD8 responses and missed private and CD4 specificities.

Sequencing was performed on whole blood. The TCR was taken from an adult who was a healthcare worker with PCR-confirmed SARS-CoV-2 infection or an uninfected control (not recorded which). V gene TRBV7-6 combines with J gene TRBJ2-7; D is undetermined. Here the CDR3 reads CASSALGNSYEQYF. The CDR3 nucleotides read TGTGCCAGCAGCGCCCTGGGCAACTCCTACGAGCAGTACTTC.